This T cell receptor (beta chain) was identified during a study of T cell repertoires in cytomegalovirus infection (dated by TCRdb to the late 2010s). With respect to the entire study: Donor HLA type was relevant to the analysis, as public TCR beta signatures indicated carriage of CMV infection together with the matching HLA type.

Data came from an Illumina HiSeq 1500. The public reads were reprocessed in TCRdb via fastp at Q25 and MiXCR, keeping in-frame beta chains. Each record represents a unique CDR3 protein, reported with the most common genes and DNA among its rows. Present in this sample are 450,000 to 550,000 distinct CDR3 sequences, approximately 15% of which were seen just once. The ten most abundant clones make up 20% to 30% of the sample. Counted from cysteine to phenylalanine, this CDR3 has 13 amino acids. The read is trimmed to its CDR3 DNA, 39 bases read in frame from base 1. From V the trimming removes 7 bases and from J it removes 5 bases, while the gene matches leave 10 bases of the junction unaccounted for. The CDR1 and CDR2 encoded by the germline V gene are SQVTM and ANQGSEA. The study at large found these results: In the ex vivo response, HLA-C-restricted CMV-specific TCR beta clonotypes were dominant, and in two of eight donors the single most frequent clonotype came from this HLA-C-restricted group. Carriers of CMV infection plus the relevant HLA type were discriminated by the cumulative frequency of public TCR beta family members in the study cohort and in an independent roughly 370-donor cohort.

As to this clonotype: Its cognate antigen has yet to be identified. No base qualities exist here, and no much larger clone lies one base off it.

Sequencing was performed on CD8+ T cells from PBMCs. In this chain, TRBV29-1 is recombined with TRBJ2-5; the junction holds 7 bases that match TRBD1. The clonotype comes from a human donor in good health (CMV status not recorded). Some clones in this sample may be carry-over from other donors' samples. CDR3 loop: CSAPTGVGETQYF. Here is the DNA: TGCAGCGCTCCTACAGGGGTAGGGGAGACCCAGTACTTC.